This TCR beta chain was profiled in a study of T cell responses to AZD1222 COVID-19 vaccine. Trimming took 3 bases from V and 0 from J, leaving 12 bases between them. The CDR3 runs 16 residues. Germline V gene data show CDR1 as SGHTA and CDR2 as FQGNSA. Remarks on this clone: Its target is not known.

Sequencing used immunoSEQ multiplex PCR; TCRdb keeps in-frame clones, though not all of them. The sample includes 190,000 or so clones, approximately 90% of them seen just once. Points from the study as a whole: Unmutated regions of variants are reportedly targeted by nearly half of spike-specific TCRs. Repertoire sampling occurred only after the peak T cell response. With two AZD1222 doses given, Spike-specific TCR breadth and depth both rose. Donor demographics were predominantly white British with a female majority; clonal diversity may be underestimated.

The TCR sequence derives from an adult who received the AZD1222 COVID-19 vaccine. This material consisted of peripheral blood, taken 28 days after the second AZD1222 dose. This chain uses TRBV7-2 with TRBJ2-4; D is tentatively TRBD1 or TRBD2 (6 bases each). The CDR3 DNA is TGTGCCAGCAGCTTGGGGGGCTCACTAGCCAAAAACATTCAGTACTTC. Amino acid sequence: CASSLGGSLAKNIQYF.